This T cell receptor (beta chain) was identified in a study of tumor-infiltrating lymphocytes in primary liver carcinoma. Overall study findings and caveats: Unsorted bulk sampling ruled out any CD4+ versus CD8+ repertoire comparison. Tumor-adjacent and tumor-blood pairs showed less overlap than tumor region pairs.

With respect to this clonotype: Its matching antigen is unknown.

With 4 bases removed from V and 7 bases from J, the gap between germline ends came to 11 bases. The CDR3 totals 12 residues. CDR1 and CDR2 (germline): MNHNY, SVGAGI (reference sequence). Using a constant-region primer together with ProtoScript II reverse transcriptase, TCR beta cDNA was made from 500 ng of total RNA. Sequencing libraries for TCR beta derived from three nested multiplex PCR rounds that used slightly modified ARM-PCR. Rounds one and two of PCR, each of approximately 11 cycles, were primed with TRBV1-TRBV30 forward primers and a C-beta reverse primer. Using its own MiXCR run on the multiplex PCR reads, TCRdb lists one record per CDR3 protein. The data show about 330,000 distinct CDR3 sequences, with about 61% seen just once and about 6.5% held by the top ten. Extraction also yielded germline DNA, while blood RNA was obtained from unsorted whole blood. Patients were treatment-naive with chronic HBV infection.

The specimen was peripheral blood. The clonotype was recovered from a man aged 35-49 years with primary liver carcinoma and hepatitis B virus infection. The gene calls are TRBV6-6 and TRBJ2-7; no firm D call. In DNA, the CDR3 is TGTGCCAGCAGTTGCACCTCCACGGAGCAGTACTTC. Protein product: CASSCTSTEQYF.